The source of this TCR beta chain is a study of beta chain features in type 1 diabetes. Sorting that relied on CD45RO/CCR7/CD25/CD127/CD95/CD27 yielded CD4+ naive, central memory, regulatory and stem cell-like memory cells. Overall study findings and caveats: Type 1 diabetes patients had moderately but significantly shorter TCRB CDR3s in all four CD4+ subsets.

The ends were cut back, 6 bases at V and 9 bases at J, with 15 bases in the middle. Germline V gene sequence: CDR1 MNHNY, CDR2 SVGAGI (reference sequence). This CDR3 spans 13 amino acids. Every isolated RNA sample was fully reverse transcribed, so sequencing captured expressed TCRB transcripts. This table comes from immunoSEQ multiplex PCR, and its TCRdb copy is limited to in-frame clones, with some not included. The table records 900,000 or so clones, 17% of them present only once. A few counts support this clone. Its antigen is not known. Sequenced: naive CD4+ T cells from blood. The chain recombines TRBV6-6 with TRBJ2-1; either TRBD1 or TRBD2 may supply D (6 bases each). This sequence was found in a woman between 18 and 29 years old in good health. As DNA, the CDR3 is TGTGCCAGCAGACCGGGGGCGACTGGTGAGCAGTTCTTC. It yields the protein CASRPGATGEQFF.